This T cell receptor (beta chain) was recovered during a study of neoadjuvant anti-PD-1 for oral cavity cancer. The protocol was immunoSEQ multiplex PCR, while the TCRdb copy is restricted to in-frame clones and leaves out a portion. The sample records thousands of clones, 50% to 70% being singletons. Per the germline V gene, CDR1 is MGHDK and CDR2 is SYGVNS. The CDR3 has 14 amino acids. V lost 6 bases to trimming and J lost 7 bases; unmatched junction nucleotides: 9. This sample's time point: after neoadjuvant nivolumab, at surgical resection. No culture or expansion preceded analysis of these blood cells.

The sequenced sample was PBMCs, obtained after nivolumab (anti-PD-1) treatment. The V gene is TRBV25-1, the J gene TRBJ2-1, with 7 bases identical to TRBD2. This sequence was found in a person aged 35-79 years with oral cavity squamous cell carcinoma. The CDR3: CASSGGWVGNEQFF. In DNA form, the CDR3 reads TGTGCCAGCAGCGGGGGGTGGGTAGGGAATGAGCAGTTCTTC.